A single sample is the source of the 18 T cell receptor beta chains below, sequenced in a study of blood T cell repertoires in COVID-19. Using immunoSEQ multiplex PCR, the repertoire was profiled, and TCRdb retains in-frame clones only, with some absent. The sample lists 250,000 to 300,000 clones, 81% occurring once. The sample taken for sequencing was peripheral blood. The receptors come from a woman aged 60 to 75 with active or convalescent COVID-19.

This chain joins TRBV7-8 and TRBJ2-2; no definite D call. The CDR3 consists of 15 residues. Germline-derived CDR1 and CDR2 are SGHVS and FQNEAQ. Trimming removed 1 base from V and 0 bases from J, with 6 bases in between. The CDR3 protein is CASSLESANTGELFF. The DNA for the CDR3 is TGTGCCAGCAGCTTAGAGTCGGCGAACACCGGGGAGCTGTTTTTT.

The V call is TRBV6-6, the J call TRBJ2-1; D is uncertain. CDR1 MNHNY and CDR2 SVGAGI come from the germline V gene (reference sequence). Between the trimmed V and J ends, which lost 6 bases and 6 bases, there was a span of 15 bases. The CDR3 covers 14 residues. CDR3 sequence (DNA): TGTGCCAGCAGCCACCGAGAGGATGGCAATGAGCAGTTCTTC. It translates to CASSHREDGNEQFF.

V usage is TRBV7-9 and J usage is TRBJ1-1, with 9 bases that match TRBD1. V gave up 5 bases and J gave up 2 bases; unmatched junction bases: 12. Germline-derived CDR1 and CDR2 are SEHNR and FQNEAQ (reference sequence). The CDR3 is made up of 17 amino acids. CDR3 in DNA: TGTGCCAGCAGCCTGACCCGGACAGGGGAAGGTAACACTGAAGCTTTCTTT. Encoded protein: CASSLTRTGEGNTEAFF.

The chain links TRBV6-2 or TRBV6-3 to TRBJ2-7; the D is unclear. V gave up 3 bases and J gave up 7 bases, with 7 bases separating them. CDR3 length: 11 residues. Germline CDR1 reads MNHEY; CDR2 reads SVGEGT. CDR3 protein: CASSYGGEQYF. For the CDR3, the DNA is TGTGCCAGCAGTTATGGCGGAGAGCAGTACTTC.

About this clone: The sample contains more than one DNA sequence encoding this CDR3. This chain uses TRBV6-2 or TRBV6-3 with TRBJ2-1; 11 bases are shared with TRBD2. Germline values: CDR1 MNHEY, CDR2 SVGEGT. The CDR3 runs to 16 residues. Losses at the gene ends were 0 bases for V and 7 bases for J; bases not matched to a gene: 5. The CDR3 here is CASSYSGLAGGNEQFF. CDR3 DNA: TGTGCCAGCAGTTACTCGGGGCTAGCGGGGGGAAATGAGCAGTTCTTC.

The chain uses TRBV30 and TRBJ2-1; 8 nucleotides align to TRBD2. With V trimmed by 4 bases and J by 6 bases, 5 bases remained unmatched. This CDR3 has 13 amino acids. In germline, CDR1 is GTSNPN, CDR2 SVGIG (reference sequence). The CDR3 DNA sequence: TGTGCCTGGAACCAGCGGGGGACCAATGAGCAGTTCTTC. Its translation is CAWNQRGTNEQFF. Variable domain in full (rest from reference TRBV30 and TRBJ2-1): SQTIHQWPATLVQPVGSPLSLECTVEGTSNPNLYWYRQAAGRGLQLLFYSVGIGQISSEVPQNLSASRPQDRQFILSSKKLLLSDSGFYLCAWNQRGTNEQFFGPGTRLTVL.

The rearrangement uses TRBV4-2 and TRBJ2-3, with 12 bases matching TRBD2. V lost 6 bases and J lost 3; bases outside the gene matches: 4. Per germline, CDR1 LGHNA and CDR2 YNFKEQ. The CDR3 extends over 15 amino acids. The CDR3 spells CASSTSGGSTDTQYF. The CDR3 DNA follows: TGTGCCAGCAGTACTAGCGGGGGGTCGACAGATACGCAGTATTTT.

In regard to this clone: The sample carries other DNA sequences with the same CDR3. The gene calls are TRBV18 and TRBJ2-4, with 15 bases identical to TRBD2. V shed 3 bases and J 0 bases; nucleotides not matched to a gene: 6. Looked up from germline, CDR1 is KGHSH and CDR2 is LQKENI. The length of the CDR3 is 19 residues. CDR3 protein: CASSPPGLAGGLAKNIQYF. As DNA, the CDR3 is TGTGCCAGCTCACCGCCGGGACTAGCGGGGGGACTAGCCAAAAACATTCAGTACTTC.

The V gene is TRBV4-2, the J gene TRBJ2-7, with D maybe TRBD1 (6 bases). The V end lost 2 bases, the J end lost 6 bases, and 11 bases lay between the germline ends. The CDR3 contains 13 residues. Germline V CDR1 and CDR2: LGHNA, YNFKEQ. DNA for the CDR3: TGTGCCAGCAGCCAAACCCGAGGGGGCGAGCAGTACTTC. Encoded protein: CASSQTRGGEQYF.

The chain recombines TRBV6-5 with TRBJ2-7; 8 bases match TRBD1. From germline, CDR1 is MNHEY and CDR2 SVGAGI. With 8 bases clipped from V and 5 bases from J, the junction kept 8 bases outside the gene matches. The CDR3 runs to 13 residues. The CDR3 region is CASGSTGVDEQYF. DNA of the CDR3: TGTGCCAGCGGTTCGACAGGGGTGGACGAGCAGTACTTC.

The chain couples TRBV9 to TRBJ1-6; TRBD1 matches 8 bases. CDR1 is SGDLS and CDR2 is YYNGEE in the germline V gene. V dropped 3 bases and J dropped 9; count of bases not matched to a gene: 11. This CDR3 contains 16 residues. The chain's CDR3 is CASSGEPGGLRSPLHF. CDR3 coding DNA: TGTGCCAGCAGCGGCGAACCAGGGGGCCTGCGTTCACCCCTCCACTTT.

The V and J genes are TRBV27 and TRBJ2-3, with a weak D call TRBD1 (6 bases). Germline V lookup: CDR1 MNHEY, CDR2 SMNVEV (reference sequence). This CDR3 spans 18 amino acids. With 5 bases removed from V and 1 base from J, the gap between germline ends came to 22 bases. The CDR3 region is CASSPGQEKGTRTDTQYF. In nucleotides, the CDR3 is TGTGCCAGCAGTCCGGGACAAGAAAAGGGGACACGCACAGATACGCAGTATTTT.

In this sample, this clone turned up a few times. The chain carries TRBV18 and TRBJ2-1; TRBD2 aligns across 16 bases. The CDR3 covers 21 residues. Trimming at V came to 3 bases and at J to 0 bases, leaving 11 bases not matched to a gene. Germline V lookup: CDR1 KGHSH, CDR2 LQKENI. The CDR3 DNA is TGTGCCAGCTCACCGAGGACCGGGACTAGCGGGGGGGGGAGCTCCTACAATGAGCAGTTCTTC. Amino acids: CASSPRTGTSGGGSSYNEQFF.

This sequence joins TRBV9 and TRBJ1-2; D unclear. This CDR3 spans 14 amino acids. The V gene's germline CDR1 is SGDLS and CDR2 YYNGEE. V gave up 4 bases and J gave up 3 bases, with 13 bases separating them. The CDR3: CASSFALGDYGYTF. The CDR3 nucleotides read TGTGCCAGCAGCTTCGCTCTGGGAGACTATGGCTACACCTTC.

CDR3 coding DNA: TGTGCCAGCAGCTTAGCCCGGAACACTGAAGCTTTCTTT. Protein sequence: CASSLARNTEAFF. The rearrangement joins TRBV7-9 to TRBJ1-1; D remains unclear. V shed 0 bases and J shed 1 base, with 3 bases lying between them. Germline CDR1 is SEHNR and CDR2 is FQNEAQ (reference sequence). The CDR3 is made up of 13 amino acids.

This chain uses TRBV11-3 with TRBJ2-7, with D maybe TRBD1 (5 bases). Deletions cut 3 bases from V and 3 bases from J, with 9 bases between. Germline loops: CDR1 SGHNT, CDR2 YENEEA. This CDR3 comprises 13 residues. CDR3 sequence: CASSLLQGYEQYF. Here the CDR3 DNA reads TGTGCCAGCAGCTTGTTGCAGGGCTACGAGCAGTACTTC.

This clone was recorded a few times. The V gene is TRBV18, the J gene TRBJ2-3; D is possibly TRBD2 (5 bases). V gave up 3 bases and J gave up 0 bases, with 19 bases separating them. The CDR3 is 18 residues long. From germline, CDR1 is KGHSH and CDR2 LQKENI. CDR3 protein: CASSPPGSRFASTDTQYF. The CDR3 nucleotides are TGTGCCAGCTCACCGCCGGGGTCCCGATTCGCTAGCACAGATACGCAGTATTTT.

The chain has TRBV7-2 and TRBJ2-1, with 10 bases matching TRBD2. J was trimmed by 3 bases and V by 0 bases; bases with no gene match: 8. From germline, CDR1 is SGHTA and CDR2 FQGNSA. The CDR3 has 18 residues. CDR3 in amino acids: CASSLAGSSGGHYNEQFF. CDR3 nucleotides: TGTGCCAGCAGCTTAGCTGGGTCTAGCGGGGGCCACTACAATGAGCAGTTCTTC.